This TCR beta chain stems from a study of blood T cell repertoires in COVID-19. Repertoires were generated with immunoSEQ multiplex PCR, while TCRdb's copy carries only in-frame clones and drops some. The table lists around 200,000 clones, 70% to 90% of them singletons. The sample consisted of peripheral blood. This clonotype was sampled from a woman over 75 with acute or convalescent COVID-19.

Written as DNA, the CDR3 is TGTGCCAGCAGCTTAGGGACAGGCCTATCCTCTGGGGCCAACGTCCTGACTTTC. This translates into CASSLGTGLSSGANVLTF. This chain connects TRBV7-3 to TRBJ2-6; TRBD1 matches at 8 bases. The germline V gene encodes CDR1 SGHTA and CDR2 FQGTGA. V was clipped by 2 bases and J by 0 bases; unmatched bases: 6. The CDR3 runs 18 residues.